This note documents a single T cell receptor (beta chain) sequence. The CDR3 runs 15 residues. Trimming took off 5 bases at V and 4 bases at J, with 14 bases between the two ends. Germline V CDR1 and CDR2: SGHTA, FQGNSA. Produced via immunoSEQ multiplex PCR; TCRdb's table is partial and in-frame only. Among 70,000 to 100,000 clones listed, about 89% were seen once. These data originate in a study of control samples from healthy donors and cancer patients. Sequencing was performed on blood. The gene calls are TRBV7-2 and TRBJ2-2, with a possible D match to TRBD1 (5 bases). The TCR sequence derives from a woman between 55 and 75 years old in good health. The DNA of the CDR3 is TGTGCCAGCAGCCCCAGGGTCGTCCCCACCGGGGAGCTGTTTTTT. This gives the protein CASSPRVVPTGELFF.